The T cell receptor beta chain described here comes from a study of blood T cell repertoires in COVID-19 (TCRdb year 2020). Regarding the study in general: The collaborator samples originated in the United States, Italy and Spain and spanned the acute and convalescent phases of COVID-19. The prospective study material was composed of cDNA or gDNA derived from T cells, B-cell-depleted T cells, or PBMCs. The dataset comprised deeply sampled blood TCRbeta repertoires from subjects exposed to, actively infected with, or recovered from COVID-19. A freely available public database, intended as a resource for researchers studying the immune response to SARS-CoV-2, is where the repertoires were released. The samples were drawn from two sources: the first 160 participants of the ongoing ImmuneRACE study, and 1,254 subjects contributed by 6 global collaborators. Nearly every sample came with metadata listing a de-identified subject ID, COVID-19 status, age in years and sex. Where available, HLA class I and class II types were taken from metadata supplied by the sample provider and were not determined by assay-based typing.

Participants in the prospective study were enrolled through a virtual design, were aged roughly 18 to 95 years, and lived in approximately 25 United States geographic areas. Cohort assignment in the prospective study relied on participant-reported clinical history from a screening survey and a study questionnaire. Recovered participants in ImmuneRACE Cohort 3 were defined by two consecutive negative NP/OP PCR tests, clearance by a healthcare professional, or resolution of symptoms. In the prospective study, whole blood, serum and a nasopharyngeal or oropharyngeal swab were collected from each participant by mobile phlebotomists. Participants in the prospective study had the option to provide additional blood draws and questionnaires over a roughly 2-month period. Prospective study blood samples were shipped either frozen or at room temperature before DNA extraction. This clone was seen more than once but under ten times. Which antigen it targets is not known. Base quality data are lacking; no much larger clone is found one base away.

What the study reported, not specific to this receptor: The amount of clinical and demographic metadata varied by source and participant and was provided uncurated.

Deletion took 4 bases off V and 15 bases off J, with a span of 17 bases between the germline ends. The CDR3 measures 12 amino acids from cysteine to phenylalanine. The entry retains the CDR3 DNA only, 36 bases that are in frame from base 1. From a lookup of the germline V gene, CDR1 and CDR2 are SGHDT and YYEEEE. TCRbeta CDR3 regions were amplified from genomic DNA using the immunoSEQ Assay, a bias-controlled multiplex PCR. On the authors' methods: Within the assay, amplification of reference gene primers was used to estimate how many nucleated cells each sample contained. To quantify the absolute abundance of each unique TCRbeta CDR3 rearrangement, sequence reads were collapsed and filtered. For each sample, productive Simpson clonality was calculated as the square root of Simpson's diversity index across productive rearrangements. TCRdb holds this immuneACCESS table with in-frame rearrangements only. Some clones are missing; in checked studies, unresolved V genes explain under half, and the rest has no known cause. V and J calls plus clone size are reproduced from that table; the DNA served to infer D and trimming. The sample table contains some 490,000 clones; only one count was recorded for approximately 86% of them. The ten largest clones take up approximately 8% of the sample.

Source material: PBMCs or T cells enriched from blood (not recorded which). This TCR came from an older woman who had recovered from COVID-19. This chain joins TRBV5-6 to TRBJ1-5; there is no confident call for the D gene. The CDR3 region reads CASSREDSPLHF. At the DNA level, the sequence is TGTGCCAGCAGCCGAGAGGACTCCCCCTTGCATTTT.